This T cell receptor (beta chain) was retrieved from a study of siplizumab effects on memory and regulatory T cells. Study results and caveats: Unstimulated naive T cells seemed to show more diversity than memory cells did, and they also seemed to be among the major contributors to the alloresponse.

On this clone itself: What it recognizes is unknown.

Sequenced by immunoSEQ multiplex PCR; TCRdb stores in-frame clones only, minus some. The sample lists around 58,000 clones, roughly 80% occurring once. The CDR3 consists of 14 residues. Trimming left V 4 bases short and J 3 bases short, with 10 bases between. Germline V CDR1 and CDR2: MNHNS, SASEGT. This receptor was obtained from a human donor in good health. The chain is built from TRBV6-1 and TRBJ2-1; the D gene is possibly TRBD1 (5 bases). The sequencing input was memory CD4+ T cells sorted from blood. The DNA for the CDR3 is TGTGCCAGCAGTGCCGATGACAGCTACAATGAGCAGTTCTTC. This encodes CASSADDSYNEQFF.